This T cell receptor (beta chain) originates from a study of blood T cell repertoires in COVID-19. Study overall: From the United States, Italy and Spain came samples of acute and convalescent COVID-19. Sources were T cells, B-cell-depleted T cells, or PBMCs; the material itself was cDNA or gDNA.

The table lists this clone with a few counts. The ends were cut back, 0 bases at V and 11 bases at J, with 16 bases in the middle. CDR3 length: 14 residues. Germline assignment: CDR1 LGHNA and CDR2 YNFKEQ. Source study methods: For nucleated cells, counts were estimated from reference gene primer amplification. TCRdb's table, derived via immunoSEQ multiplex PCR, lists solely in-frame clones and lacks some. The DNA gave D and trimming, while V, J and clone size come from that table. The sample contains around 210,000 clones, 85% of which appear only once. The Seattle patients, enrolled during active infection, were followed longitudinally.

The TCR was taken from a man aged 50 or older with COVID-19, enrolled during active disease. The V gene is TRBV4-2, the J gene TRBJ1-2; TRBD1 might be the D (5 bases). Sequenced: peripheral blood. The CDR3 loop reads CASSQEGLGTKYTF. The CDR3 nucleotides read TGTGCCAGCAGCCAAGAGGGACTGGGAACCAAGTACACCTTC.